This T cell receptor (beta chain) came from a study of blood T cell repertoires in COVID-19. Study-level background: COVID-19 samples collected from the United States, Italy and Spain covered acute and convalescent phases.

How the authors handled the data: Amplification from reference gene primers served as the basis for estimated nucleated cell counts. Assay: immunoSEQ multiplex PCR; the TCRdb copy retains only in-frame clones and omits some. From that table come the V and J calls and clone size; the DNA was used to work out D and trimming. The sample lists 250,000 or so clones; roughly nine tenths were seen once. This clone has more than one count but fewer than ten. Trimming removed 6 bases from V and 9 bases from J, with 18 bases in between. The CDR3 length is 14 residues. Germline assignment: CDR1 SNHLY and CDR2 FYNNEI.

This sequence joins TRBV2 and TRBJ2-1; D gene unclear. Sequencing was carried out using peripheral blood. The source of this sequence is a woman between 35 and 50 years old who had recovered from COVID-19. The CDR3 loop is CASRNNGIFTEQFF. Here the CDR3 DNA reads TGTGCCAGCAGAAATAATGGCATTTTTACTGAGCAGTTCTTC. Drawing the rest from reference TRBV2 and TRBJ2-1, the complete variable domain is EPEVTQTPSHQVTQMGQEVILRCVPISNHLYFYWYRQILGQKVEFLVSFYNNEISEKSEIFDDQFSVERPDGSNFTLKIRSTKLEDSAMYFCASRNNGIFTEQFFGPGTRLTVL.